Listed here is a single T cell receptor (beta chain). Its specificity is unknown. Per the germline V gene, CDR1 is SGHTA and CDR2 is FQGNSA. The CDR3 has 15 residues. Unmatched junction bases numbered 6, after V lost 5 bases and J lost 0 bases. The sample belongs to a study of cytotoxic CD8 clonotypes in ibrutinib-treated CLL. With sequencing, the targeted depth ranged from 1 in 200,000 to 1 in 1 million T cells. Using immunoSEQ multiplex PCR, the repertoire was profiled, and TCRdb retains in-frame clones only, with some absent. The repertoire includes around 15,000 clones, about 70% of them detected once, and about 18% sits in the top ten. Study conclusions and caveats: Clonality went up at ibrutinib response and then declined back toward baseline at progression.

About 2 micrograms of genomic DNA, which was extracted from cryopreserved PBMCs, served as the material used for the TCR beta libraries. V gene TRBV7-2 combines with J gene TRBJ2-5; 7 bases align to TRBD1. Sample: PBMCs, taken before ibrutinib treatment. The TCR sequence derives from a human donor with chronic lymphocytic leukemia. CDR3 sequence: CASSLGQTYQETQYF. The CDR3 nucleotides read TGTGCCAGCAGCCTGGGACAGACTTACCAAGAGACCCAGTACTTC. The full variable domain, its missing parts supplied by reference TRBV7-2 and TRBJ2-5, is GAGVSQSPSNKVTEKGKDVELRCDPISGHTALYWYRQSLGQGLEFLIYFQGNSAPDKSGLPSDRFSAERTGGSVSTLTIQRTQQEDSAVYLCASSLGQTYQETQYFGPGTRLLVL.